The 5 T cell receptor beta chains in this list originate from one sample, sequenced in a study of CD4 T cells in relation to SARS-CoV-2 and coronaviruses. Before the COVID-19 pandemic, during about 2010-2019, CD4+ T cells were taken from unexposed donors. The method was immunoSEQ multiplex PCR; TCRdb's version includes in-frame clones alone and lacks a portion of them. Here the sample spans 60,000 or so clones, 85% to 95% being singletons. Specimen: naive CD4+ T cells from PBMCs. Subset noted: naive CD4+ T cells isolated by negative enrichment. The receptors stem from a human donor in good health.

The V gene is TRBV15, the J gene TRBJ2-7; 9 bases are a match to TRBD1. Looked up from germline, CDR1 is LNHNV and CDR2 is YYDKDF (reference sequence). The CDR3 consists of 17 residues. J lost 2 bases, V lost 1 base, and 9 bases had no gene match. The CDR3 region has the DNA TGTGCCACCAGCAGAGCCTACGGGACAGGGTCTACCTACGAGCAGTACTTC. Translating gives CATSRAYGTGSTYEQYF.

The V and J genes are TRBV12-3 or TRBV12-4 and TRBJ2-5, with D unclear. Trimming pared 6 bases from V and 2 bases from J, leaving 10 bases between. This CDR3 has 13 residues. In DNA form, the CDR3 reads TGTGCCAGCAGAGCCGACCAACAAGAGACCCAGTACTTC. It is translated as CASRADQQETQYF.

CDR3 in amino acids: CASRPFLGTRNWFEQYF. CDR3 coding DNA: TGTGCCAGCAGGCCCTTCCTAGGGACTAGAAACTGGTTCGAGCAGTACTTC. The gene calls are TRBV27 and TRBJ2-7, with 8 bases aligning to TRBD2. The CDR3 spans 17 residues. V dropped 6 bases and J dropped 6; count of bases not matched to a gene: 19. Germline CDR1 reads MNHEY; CDR2 reads SMNVEV (reference sequence).

The chain carries TRBV7-2 and TRBJ2-7, with TRBD1 matching 8 bases. This CDR3 comprises 14 residues. Looked up from germline, CDR1 is SGHTA and CDR2 is FQGNSA. Trimming cost V 5 bases and J 7 bases; bases outside gene matches: 10. The CDR3 DNA is TGTGCCAGCAGCATCCCCCGGGACAGGCTTGAGCAGTACTTC. This translates into CASSIPRDRLEQYF.

The chain has TRBV12-2 and TRBJ2-7; the table calls TRBD2, which could not be checked here. TRBV12-2 is a recognized pseudogene. The CDR3 loop spans 15 amino acids. The CDR3 coding sequence is TGTGCAAGTCGCCCAGGACTAGCAAATGCCTACGAGCAGTACTTC. Amino acids: CASRPGLANAYEQYF.